The clone carrying this TCR beta chain was found many times. The entry originates in a study of patients and donors after allogeneic stem cell transplantation. MiXCR, run by TCRdb on the RT-PCR reads, gives a single entry per CDR3 protein. The sample holds about 410,000 distinct CDR3 sequences, 16% seen once. This TCR was recovered from a human donor who was either an allogeneic HSCT recipient or a stem cell or donor lymphocyte infusion donor (not recorded which). It is not recorded whose cells these are; they may come from a transplant donor. Material: blood, either unsorted or a sorted T cell fraction (not recorded which).

The CDR3 DNA follows: TGTGCCAGCAGTGAACTAGCGGGGGGGCCCTCCTACAATGAGCAGTTCTTC. Its protein is CASSELAGGPSYNEQFF. The V gene is TRBV12-3 or TRBV12-4, the J gene TRBJ2-1; 13 bases align to TRBD2. The length of the CDR3 is 17 residues. With V trimmed by 5 bases and J by 0 bases, 4 bases remained unmatched.